These 12 T cell receptor beta chains came from one sample sequenced in a study of T cell responses to AZD1222 COVID-19 vaccine. TCRdb's copy holds only in-frame clones and misses some; the assay was immunoSEQ multiplex PCR. This sample has nearly 110,000 clones; nearly 90% occur once, and the top ten carry about 5%. The material was peripheral blood, obtained 28 days after the second AZD1222 dose. The source of these receptors is an adult who received the AZD1222 COVID-19 vaccine.

This rearrangement joins TRBV4-3 to TRBJ1-6, with D maybe TRBD1 (6 bases). V was clipped by 0 bases and J by 9 bases, with 12 bases between them. Germline-derived CDR1 and CDR2 are LGHNA and YSLEER. CDR3 length: 15 amino acids. For the CDR3, the DNA is TGCGCCAGCAGCCAAGACAGGGGAAGGAGTTCACCCCTCCACTTT. This sequence encodes CASSQDRGRSSPLHF.

This chain joins TRBV10-3 and TRBJ2-1, with D uncertain. Trimming removed 0 bases at V and 9 bases at J, with 9 bases between. The CDR3 consists of 13 residues. Germline V gene sequence: CDR1 ENHRY, CDR2 SYGVKD. In DNA, the CDR3 is TGTGCCATCAGTGAGTCAAGGCAGACTGAGCAGTTCTTC. It codes for CAISESRQTEQFF.

The chain combines TRBV6-5 with TRBJ1-1, with 7 bases aligning to TRBD1. The CDR3 consists of 13 residues. Trimming cost V 0 bases and J 6 bases; bases outside gene matches: 1. Germline CDR1 MNHEY, CDR2 SVGAGI. CDR3 sequence reads: CASSYSRGSEAFF. The CDR3 coding sequence is TGTGCCAGCAGTTACTCCAGGGGGTCTGAAGCTTTCTTT.

This clone was recorded once. This rearrangement joins TRBV5-1 to TRBJ2-3; D possibly matches TRBD1 or TRBD2 (6 bases each). Germline CDR1 reads SGHRS; CDR2 reads YFSETQ. CDR3 length equals 14 residues. With 10 bases removed from V and 2 bases from J, the gap between germline ends came to 17 bases. The CDR3 here is CAGSPGGPTDTQYF. DNA of the CDR3: TGCGCCGGATCGCCCGGGGGCCCCACAGATACGCAGTATTTT.

The chain carries TRBV9 and TRBJ1-6; 8 positions match TRBD1. With V trimmed by 4 bases and J by 8 bases, 8 bases remained unmatched. Germline lookup yields CDR1 SGDLS and CDR2 YYNGEE. This CDR3 spans 15 amino acids. The CDR3 reads CASSPRTGQDSPLHF. DNA of the CDR3: TGTGCCAGCAGCCCCCGGACAGGGCAGGATTCACCCCTCCACTTT.

The chain employs TRBV6-5 and TRBJ2-7; 8 bases line up with TRBD1. The CDR3 length is 13 residues. Germline V CDR1 and CDR2: MNHEY, SVGAGI. V lost 11 bases to trimming and J lost 2 bases; unmatched junction nucleotides: 8. The CDR3 region has the DNA TGTGCCTCACAGGGGGACACTACCTACGAGCAGTACTTC. Translating it yields CASQGDTTYEQYF.

The CDR3 region is CASQRYQVETDTQYF. CDR3 in DNA: TGTGCCAGCCAGAGATACCAAGTGGAGACAGATACGCAGTATTTT. The V call is TRBV7-9, the J call TRBJ2-3; D gene unclear. The ends were cut back, 8 bases at V and 3 bases at J, with 18 bases in the middle. The V gene's germline CDR1 is SEHNR and CDR2 FQNEAQ (reference sequence). CDR3 size: 15 residues.

This chain joins TRBV7-8 and TRBJ2-7; a weak D match, TRBD1 (6 bases). V shed 1 base and J shed 6 bases, with 19 bases lying between them. CDR1 is SGHVS, CDR2 FQNEAQ, per germline. The CDR3 spans 16 residues. As DNA, the CDR3 is TGTGCCAGCAGCTTAGTAGGGGCCAGGGGCGTGCGCGAGCAGTACTTC. Protein sequence: CASSLVGARGVREQYF.

This clone occurred a few times. V usage is TRBV18 and J usage is TRBJ1-1; D is unresolved. Germline V gene data show CDR1 as KGHSH and CDR2 as LQKENI. The CDR3 runs 14 residues. The germline V and J ends were trimmed by 1 base and 4 bases, with 10 bases remaining between them. CDR3 DNA sequence: TGTGCCAGCTCACCACTCACGGACCGCACTGAAGCTTTCTTT. As protein: CASSPLTDRTEAFF.

This clone appeared once. This chain links TRBV7-9 with TRBJ1-4, with TRBD1 matching over 7 bases. The CDR3 sequence is 15 residues long. The V gene's germline CDR1 is SEHNR and CDR2 FQNEAQ (reference sequence). V was pared by 10 bases and J by 4 bases, with 12 bases of the junction left unmatched. The CDR3 loop is CATSNTGDYNEKLFF. For the CDR3, the DNA is TGTGCCACCTCGAACACAGGGGATTATAATGAAAAACTGTTTTTT.

The chain uses TRBV30 and TRBJ2-5; TRBD1 matches at 12 bases. Germline lookup yields CDR1 GTSNPN and CDR2 SVGIG (reference sequence). The CDR3 consists of 14 residues. With 5 bases clipped from V and 5 bases from J, the junction kept 6 bases outside the gene matches. Here the CDR3 reads CAWGTGGPPETQYF. CDR3 DNA sequence: TGTGCCTGGGGGACAGGGGGCCCCCCTGAGACCCAGTACTTC.

This chain joins TRBV9 and TRBJ1-6, with 7 bases aligning to TRBD1. Germline CDR1 is SGDLS and CDR2 is YYNGEE. This CDR3 is built from 14 residues. Trimming took 3 bases from V and 7 from J; bases not matched to a gene: 4. CDR3 in amino acids: CASSEGAGNSPLHF. DNA of the CDR3: TGTGCCAGCAGCGAGGGGGCCGGGAATTCACCCCTCCACTTT.